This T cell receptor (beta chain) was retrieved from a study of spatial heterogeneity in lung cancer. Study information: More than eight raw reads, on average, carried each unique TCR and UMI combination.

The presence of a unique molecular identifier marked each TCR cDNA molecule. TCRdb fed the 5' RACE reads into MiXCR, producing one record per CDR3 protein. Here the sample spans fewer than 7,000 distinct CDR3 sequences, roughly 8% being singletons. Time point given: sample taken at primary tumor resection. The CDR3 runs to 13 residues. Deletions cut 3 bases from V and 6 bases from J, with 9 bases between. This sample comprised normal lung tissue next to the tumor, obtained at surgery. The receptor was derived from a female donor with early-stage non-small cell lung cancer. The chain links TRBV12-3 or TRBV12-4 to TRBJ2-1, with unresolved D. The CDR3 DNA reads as TGTGCCAGCAGTTTGGTTTCCGCCAATGAGCAGTTCTTC. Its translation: CASSLVSANEQFF.